Each of the 21 T cell receptor beta chains below was sequenced from the same sample in a study of OX40 agonist ivuxolimab in advanced cancers. Sequencing used immunoSEQ multiplex PCR; TCRdb keeps in-frame clones, though not all of them. The sample has about 46,000 clones, roughly 88% seen once. The sequencing here drew on CD4+ or CD8+ T cells sorted from blood, taken in a trial of the OX40 agonist ivuxolimab. The receptors were gathered from an adult with an advanced solid tumor such as melanoma, head and neck, liver or kidney cancer.

The chain employs TRBV10-2 and TRBJ1-2; D remains unclear. In germline, CDR1 is WSHSY, CDR2 SAAADI. This CDR3 has 14 residues. Trimming removed 3 bases from V and 3 bases from J, with 11 bases in between. The CDR3 loop is CASSDNSDYYGYTF. The CDR3 DNA reads as TGCGCCAGCAGTGATAACAGTGATTACTATGGCTACACCTTC.

The rearrangement joins TRBV29-1 to TRBJ2-7; tentatively, D is TRBD2 (6 bases). The CDR3 contains 11 residues. The V end lost 8 bases, the J end lost 6 bases, and 14 bases lay between the germline ends. Per germline, CDR1 SQVTM and CDR2 ANQGSEA. As DNA, the CDR3 is TGCAGCATGCGACTAGAGGGCGAGCAGTACTTC. It encodes CSMRLEGEQYF.

This clone was observed a handful of times. The gene calls are TRBV2 and TRBJ1-2; D call uncertain. Germline V gene lookup returns CDR1 SNHLY and CDR2 FYNNEI. V shed 6 bases and J shed 4 bases, with 9 bases lying between them. The CDR3 runs 12 residues. The CDR3 bases are TGTGCCAGCAGCGAAAAGGCCTATGGCTACACCTTC. It encodes CASSEKAYGYTF. Supplemented by reference TRBV2 and TRBJ1-2, the full variable domain reads EPEVTQTPSHQVTQMGQEVILRCVPISNHLYFYWYRQILGQKVEFLVSFYNNEISEKSEIFDDQFSVERPDGSNFTLKIRSTKLEDSAMYFCASSEKAYGYTFGSGTRLTVV.

The chain joins TRBV5-1 to TRBJ2-2; a weak D match, TRBD1 (5 bases). The CDR3 has 15 residues. Trimming took off 1 base at V and 0 bases at J, with 7 bases between the two ends. Germline V gene sequence: CDR1 SGHRS, CDR2 YFSETQ. CDR3 loop: CASSLWGPNTGELFF. The CDR3 nucleotides are TGCGCCAGCAGCTTGTGGGGCCCGAACACCGGGGAGCTGTTTTTT. The full variable domain, in which reference TRBV5-1 and TRBJ2-2 provide the parts outside the CDR3, is KAGVTQTPRYLIKTRGQQVTLSCSPISGHRSVSWYQQTPGQGLQFLFEYFSETQRNKGNFPGRFSGRQFSNSRSEMNVSTLELGDSALYLCASSLWGPNTGELFFGEGSRLTVL.

The chain links TRBV19 to TRBJ2-3; 9 nucleotides match TRBD1. This CDR3 is built from 16 residues. V shed 5 bases and J 2 bases; nucleotides not matched to a gene: 8. Germline values: CDR1 LNHDA, CDR2 SQIVND (reference sequence). This CDR3 is CASSPLGQGFTDTQYF. CDR3 DNA: TGTGCCAGTAGTCCCCTGGGACAGGGCTTCACAGATACGCAGTATTTT.

This clone is a singleton in its sample. V usage is TRBV6-1 and J usage is TRBJ1-1; possible D gene TRBD1, 5 bases. This CDR3 contains 14 residues. Trimming cost V 7 bases and J 4 bases, with 16 bases left between them. CDR1 is MNHNS, CDR2 SASEGT, per germline. The CDR3 region is CASKVGGQFTEAFF. In DNA form, the CDR3 reads TGTGCCAGCAAGGTCGGGGGTCAGTTCACTGAAGCTTTCTTT.

The CDR3 region is CASSLSGGHNYGYTF. Written as DNA, the CDR3 is TGTGCCAGCAGTTTATCGGGGGGGCACAACTATGGCTACACCTTC. The chain uses TRBV27 and TRBJ1-2, with D perhaps matching TRBD1 (6 bases). V lost 0 bases and J 2 bases, leaving 10 bases between the germline ends. CDR1 MNHEY and CDR2 SMNVEV come from the germline V gene (reference sequence). CDR3 size: 15 residues.

V is TRBV5-6 and J is TRBJ1-2, with D maybe TRBD1 (5 bases). Germline V gene lookup returns CDR1 SGHDT and CDR2 YYEEEE. CDR3 length: 12 amino acids. V shed 3 bases and J shed 7 bases, with 10 bases lying between them. CDR3 loop: CASSWLGVGYTF. CDR3 nucleotides: TGTGCCAGCAGCTGGTTGGGGGTTGGCTACACCTTC.

This clone was detected a few times. The chain recombines TRBV5-1 with TRBJ1-5; possibly TRBD1 for D (6 bases). Between the trimmed V and J ends, which lost 4 bases and 6 bases, there was a span of 17 bases. From germline, CDR1 is SGHRS and CDR2 YFSETQ. This CDR3 is 15 amino acids long. CDR3 loop: CASSPQTGPGQPQHF. CDR3 in DNA: TGCGCCAGCAGCCCACAAACAGGGCCCGGTCAGCCCCAGCATTTT. Based on the CDR3 plus reference TRBV5-1 and TRBJ1-5, the full variable domain is KAGVTQTPRYLIKTRGQQVTLSCSPISGHRSVSWYQQTPGQGLQFLFEYFSETQRNKGNFPGRFSGRQFSNSRSEMNVSTLELGDSALYLCASSPQTGPGQPQHFGDGTRLSIL.

The chain is built from TRBV5-1 and TRBJ1-4; D is possibly TRBD1 (6 bases). Germline values: CDR1 SGHRS, CDR2 YFSETQ. The V end lost 0 bases, the J end lost 11 bases, and 17 bases lay between the germline ends. This CDR3 has 15 amino acids. CDR3 nucleotide sequence: TGCGCCAGCAGCTTGGTAACGGCAGGGGTGAGGAAACTGTTTTTT. Its translation is CASSLVTAGVRKLFF.

J is TRBJ1-3 and V is TRBV4-1; D remains ambiguous. The CDR3 covers 15 residues. The V end was cut by 0 bases, the J end by 1 base, with 7 bases between. Germline CDR1 MGHRA, CDR2 YSYEKL. CDR3 sequence: CASSQDQGSGNTIYF. As DNA, the CDR3 is TGCGCCAGCAGCCAAGACCAAGGATCTGGAAACACCATATATTTT.

The chain carries TRBV7-4 and TRBJ2-2; 10 bases line up with TRBD2. Per the germline V gene, CDR1 is SGHVT and CDR2 is SQSDAQ. The CDR3 runs 17 residues. V shed 5 bases, J shed 2 bases, and the junction held 8 bases outside the gene matches. The CDR3 region is CASSELAGPLNTGELFF. CDR3 in DNA: TGTGCCAGCAGCGAACTAGCGGGGCCCTTAAACACCGGGGAGCTGTTTTTT.

The chain couples TRBV27 to TRBJ1-2; D not resolved. Germline CDR1 and CDR2: MNHEY and SMNVEV (reference sequence). The CDR3 is made up of 12 amino acids. Trimming took off 4 bases at V and 2 bases at J, with 5 bases between the two ends. CDR3 in DNA: TGTGCCAGCAGTTCTTACAACTATGGCTACACCTTC. Translating it yields CASSSYNYGYTF.

V and J are TRBV6-6 and TRBJ2-2; 12 bases fit TRBD2. The CDR3 loop spans 16 amino acids. Germline V lookup: CDR1 MNHNY, CDR2 SVGAGI (reference sequence). Trimming took 5 bases from V and 1 from J; bases not matched to a gene: 2. The chain's CDR3 is CASSQGLAGNTGELFF. CDR3 sequence (DNA): TGTGCCAGCAGTCAGGGACTAGCGGGGAACACCGGGGAGCTGTTTTTT.

The chain couples TRBV28 to TRBJ1-5; 11 bases line up with TRBD1. The junction had 5 bases not matched to a gene; V was cut back by 4 bases and J by 6 bases. Looked up from germline, CDR1 is MDHEN and CDR2 is SYDVKM. The CDR3 contains 15 residues. The CDR3 DNA is TGTGCCAGCAGTTCGTGGACAGGGGGCGGTCAGCCCCAGCATTTT. This encodes CASSSWTGGGQPQHF.

V gene TRBV5-1 combines with J gene TRBJ1-5, with 10 bases that match TRBD1. Germline V lookup: CDR1 SGHRS, CDR2 YFSETQ. The CDR3 covers 14 residues. The V gene end was trimmed by 5 bases and the J gene end by 5 bases; junction bases not matched to a gene: 4. This chain's CDR3 is CASRLTGGDQPQHF. The CDR3 DNA sequence: TGCGCCAGCAGATTGACAGGGGGCGATCAGCCCCAGCATTTT.

The rearrangement joins TRBV4-1 to TRBJ1-1, with 7 bases matching TRBD1. The V gene end was trimmed by 0 bases and the J gene end by 3 bases; junction bases not matched to a gene: 7. This CDR3 is built from 16 residues. Germline V gene lookup returns CDR1 MGHRA and CDR2 YSYEKL. Here the CDR3 DNA reads TGCGCCAGCAGCCAAGATGGGGCAGGGGGGGACACTGAAGCTTTCTTT. This encodes CASSQDGAGGDTEAFF.

This chain uses TRBV5-6 with TRBJ2-6; D possibly corresponds to TRBD2 (6 bases). Germline V CDR1 and CDR2: SGHDT, YYEEEE. The CDR3 is 17 amino acids. The V gene lost 8 bases and the J gene lost 0 bases, with 18 bases spanning the gap. The CDR3 sequence: CASHRDSLISGANVLTF. Written as DNA, the CDR3 is TGTGCCAGTCATCGGGACTCCCTAATCTCTGGGGCCAACGTCCTGACTTTC.

This clone was seen only a few times. The chain has TRBV5-1 and TRBJ2-1; D remains ambiguous. Germline V gives CDR1 SGHRS, CDR2 YFSETQ. The CDR3 contains 15 residues. Between the trimmed V and J ends, which lost 4 bases and 0 bases, there was a span of 11 bases. The CDR3 sequence is CASSLLESSYNEQFF. DNA of the CDR3: TGCGCCAGCAGCCTGCTCGAGAGCTCCTACAATGAGCAGTTCTTC.

The table lists this clone with a few counts. The V call is TRBV27, the J call TRBJ1-6, with D uncertain. With 7 bases removed from V and 8 bases from J, the gap between germline ends came to 12 bases. The CDR3 is made up of 13 amino acids. Germline values: CDR1 MNHEY, CDR2 SMNVEV (reference sequence). The CDR3 DNA reads TGTGCCAGCAAATCGGGATTATATTCACCCCTCCACTTT. The encoded protein is CASKSGLYSPLHF.

This sequence joins TRBV9 and TRBJ2-5, with a tentative D call TRBD1 (5 bases). The CDR3 runs 14 residues. V was shortened by 4 bases and J by 2 bases, with 12 bases between the two germline ends. Germline CDR1 reads SGDLS; CDR2 reads YYNGEE. In nucleotides, the CDR3 is TGTGCCAGCAGCCCCAGGGCCCTGCAAGAGACCCAGTACTTC. Its translation: CASSPRALQETQYF. Looking up the rest from reference TRBV9 and TRBJ2-5 gives the full variable domain: DSGVTQTPKHLITATGQRVTLRCSPRSGDLSVYWYQQSLDQGLQFLIQYYNGEERAKGNILERFSAQQFPDLHSELNLSSLELGDSALYFCASSPRALQETQYFGPGTRLLVL.